The clone carrying this TCR beta chain has only a few counts. The entry originates in a study of cytomegalovirus exposure and HLA in healthy donors. The study ran its PCR with 60 Vbeta and 13 Jbeta primers. Data came from immunoSEQ multiplex PCR; TCRdb stores just in-frame clones and leaves some out. The table has 150,000 to 250,000 clones, around 83% seen once. The source of this sequence is a woman between 45 and 60 years old in good health and CMV-seropositive. Specimen: PBMCs.

The CDR3 reads CASSLWRKNTGELFF. In DNA form, the CDR3 reads TGTGCCAGCAGTTTATGGCGGAAGAACACCGGGGAGCTGTTTTTT. The genes are TRBV28 and TRBJ2-2; D is uncertain. V dropped 0 bases and J dropped 1 base, with 6 bases sitting between them. Germline loops: CDR1 MDHEN, CDR2 SYDVKM. This CDR3 is 15 amino acids long. The variable domain in full, with the rest retrieved from reference TRBV28 and TRBJ2-2, is DVKVTQSSRYLVKRTGEKVFLECVQDMDHENMFWYRQDPGLGLRLIYFSYDVKMKEKGDIPEGYSVSREKKERFSLILESASTNQTSMYLCASSLWRKNTGELFFGEGSRLTVL.